This TCR beta chain is drawn from a study of blood T cells in healthy people across ages (dated by TCRdb to between 2014 and 2017). Regarding the study in general: Template switching captured roughly one uniquely barcoded TCR beta cDNA molecule per two T cells in model experiments. The study measured age-related changes in TCR beta repertoire diversity using deep sequencing normalized with unique cDNA molecular identifiers. Four age groups were formed from the donors: young (average roughly 15 years), middle-aged (around 39), aged (62) and long-lived (less than 85). To avoid experimental bias, donors of different ages were spread randomly across the sequencing lanes. Two additional independent replicas of 1 million unique cDNA reads from the same blood draw were analyzed for two donors (one aged 18 to 30 and one aged 80 or older).

The CDR3 starts with the cysteine, ends with the phenylalanine, and has 17 residues. Kept here is only the CDR3 DNA, which spans 51 bases and is read in frame from base 1. Points on this clonotype: Its specific antigen is unknown. Base qualities are missing; no much larger clone stands one base away.

The library was produced with 5' RACE. This sample was sequenced with an Illumina HiSeq 2500. A second PCR of about 6 to 12 cycles was run with a J-beta primer mix and a sample-barcoded 5' primer. Each TCR beta cDNA molecule received a unique molecular identifier from a template-switch 5' adaptor carrying 12 random nucleotides. Each sample yielded at least 3 million CDR3-containing paired-end reads. First-strand cDNA was synthesized from all RNA with the Mint cDNA synthesis kit, primed by a TRBC-specific oligonucleotide. After uracil-DNA glycosylase treatment, a first 18-cycle PCR used universal primers M1SS and BC2_uni_R on all cDNA. The published analysis was carried out like this. Each sample was normalized by randomly selecting 1 million high-quality reads, each carrying a distinct molecular identifier. Reads sharing molecular identifiers were discarded rather than binned into consensus sequences. MiTCR, set to a Q25 quality threshold and the strictest error-elimination algorithm, was used for CDR3 identification, clonotype clustering and error correction. A nonparametric unseen species model with Euler transformation was used to estimate lower-bound total TCR beta diversity. TCRdb reworked the public reads: Q25 trimming with fastp, MiXCR clone assembly, productive beta chains retained. Records with the same CDR3 protein are collapsed into one entry carrying the most frequent genes and DNA. The V and J calls and clone size are TCRdb's, not the authors'. The sample contains some 1,500,000 distinct CDR3 sequences, 42% of them found a single time. Roughly 3.7% of the sample rests with the top ten.

Findings and caveats that apply to the study as a whole: The CMV infection status of donors was not known, potentially confounding age-related changes in expanded clonotypes. Compared with the aged group, more naive CD4+ T cells, fewer expanded clones and increased TCR diversity were shown by the long-lived group, suggesting age selection. Observed TCR beta diversity per million T cells fell roughly linearly with age, and a significant reduction was already apparent by age roughly 40. Bulk unsorted PBMC profiling prevented conclusive comparison of naive and antigen-experienced compartments. The percentage of naive T cells measured by flow cytometry correlated strongly with observed TCR beta diversity. Estimates of total diversity based on one million sequenced T cells were considered lower bounds and underestimates.

Systemically healthy Caucasian individuals from Russia, approximately 39 in total and aged roughly 6 to 90 years, were included as donors. Approximately 10 milliliters of peripheral blood were collected from each donor into EDTA-treated Vacutainer tubes. Ficoll-Paque density-gradient centrifugation was used to isolate PBMCs, with at least 6.5 million per sample. Trizol reagent was used to extract total RNA from PBMCs, with at least 6 micrograms per sample. Naive CD45RAhigh/CD27high T cell percentages were measured by flow cytometry on a PBMC aliquot from every donor. Sequenced input: blood. Recombination joined TRBV21-1 with TRBJ2-2; TRBD1 is the table's D call and was not checked against the DNA. TRBV21-1 is noted as a pseudogene. The sequence was collected from a young woman in good health. For the CDR3, the sequence is CASSKESRGWSTGELFF. In nucleotide form, the sequence is TGTGCCAGCAGCAAAGAATCGAGGGGCTGGAGCACCGGGGAGCTGTTTTTT.